This entry concerns a single TCR beta chain. Its specificity is unknown. The data stem from a study of T cell repertoires in cytomegalovirus infection. Study overall: In the study, CMV epitopes included recently identified HLA-C-restricted and well-studied HLA-B-restricted ones. It can be stated that public TCR beta signatures indicated CMV infection as well as a matching HLA type.

General observations from the study: HLA-C-restricted, CMV-specific TCR beta clonotypes were dominant ex vivo.

CDR1 is SGHDT, CDR2 YYEEEE, per germline. V lost 0 bases, J lost 5 bases, and 3 bases stayed unmatched. There are 14 residues in the CDR3. TCRdb passed the reads through MiXCR, listing each CDR3 protein once. The table includes about 830,000 distinct CDR3 sequences, around a third detected once. The receptor comes from a human donor in good health (CMV status not recorded). Some clones in this sample may be carry-over from other donors' samples. Sequencing used cultured CD8+ T cells from PBMCs, obtained from culture after CMV antigen stimulation. This chain uses TRBV5-6 with TRBJ2-5; 8 nucleotides line up with TRBD1. Here the CDR3 DNA reads TGTGCCAGCAGCTTGGGCAGGGGGCATGAGACCCAGTACTTC. Its protein product is CASSLGRGHETQYF.